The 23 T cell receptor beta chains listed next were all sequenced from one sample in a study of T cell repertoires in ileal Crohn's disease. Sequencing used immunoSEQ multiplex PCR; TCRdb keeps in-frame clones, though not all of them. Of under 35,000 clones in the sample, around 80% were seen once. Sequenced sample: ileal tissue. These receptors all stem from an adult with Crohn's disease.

DNA of the CDR3: TGCGCCAGCAGCTTCCGGGGAGAAAAAGGAGAGACCCAGTACTTC. Its protein is CASSFRGEKGETQYF. The chain uses TRBV5-1 and TRBJ2-5; D perhaps matches TRBD2 (5 bases). Trimming removed 2 bases from V and 4 bases from J, with 15 bases in between. This CDR3 is built from 15 residues. Germline-derived CDR1 and CDR2 are SGHRS and YFSETQ.

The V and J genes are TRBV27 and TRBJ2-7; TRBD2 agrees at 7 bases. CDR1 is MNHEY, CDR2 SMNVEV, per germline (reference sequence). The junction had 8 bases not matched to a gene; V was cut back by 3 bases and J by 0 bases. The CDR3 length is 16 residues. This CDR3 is CASSFLAGQSSYEQYF. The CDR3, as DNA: TGTGCCAGCAGTTTCTTAGCGGGCCAAAGCTCCTACGAGCAGTACTTC.

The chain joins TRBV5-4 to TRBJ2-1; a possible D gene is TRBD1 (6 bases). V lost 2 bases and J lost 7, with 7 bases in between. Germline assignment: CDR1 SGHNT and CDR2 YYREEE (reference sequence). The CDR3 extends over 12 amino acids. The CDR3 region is CASSFRGNEQFF. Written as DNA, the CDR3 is TGTGCCAGCAGCTTTAGGGGGAATGAGCAGTTCTTC.

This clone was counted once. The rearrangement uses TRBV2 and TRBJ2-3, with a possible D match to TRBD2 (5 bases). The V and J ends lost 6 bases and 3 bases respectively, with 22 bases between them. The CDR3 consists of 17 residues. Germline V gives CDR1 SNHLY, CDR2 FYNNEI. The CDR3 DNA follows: TGTGCCAGCAGGGGCGGAGGATACCCTACAACGACAGATACGCAGTATTTT. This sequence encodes CASRGGGYPTTTDTQYF.

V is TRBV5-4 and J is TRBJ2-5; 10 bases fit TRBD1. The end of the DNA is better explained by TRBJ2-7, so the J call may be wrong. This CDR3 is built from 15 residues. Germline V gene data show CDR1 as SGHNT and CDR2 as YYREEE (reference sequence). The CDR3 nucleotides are TGTGCCAGCAGCTTGGGGGACAGGGGTACCTACGAGCAGTACTTC. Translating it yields CASSLGDRGTYEQYF.

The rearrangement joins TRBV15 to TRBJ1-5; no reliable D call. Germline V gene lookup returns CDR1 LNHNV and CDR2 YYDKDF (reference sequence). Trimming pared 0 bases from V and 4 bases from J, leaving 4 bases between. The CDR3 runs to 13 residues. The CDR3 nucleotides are TGTGCCACCAGCAGAGATCCGAATCAGCCCCAGCATTTT. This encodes CATSRDPNQPQHF.

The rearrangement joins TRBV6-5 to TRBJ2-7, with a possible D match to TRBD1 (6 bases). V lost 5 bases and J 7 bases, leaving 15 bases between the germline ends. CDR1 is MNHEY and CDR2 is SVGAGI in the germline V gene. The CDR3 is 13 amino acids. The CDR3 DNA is TGTGCCAGCAGTCCTCAAGGGGGAAGGGAGCAGTACTTC. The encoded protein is CASSPQGGREQYF.

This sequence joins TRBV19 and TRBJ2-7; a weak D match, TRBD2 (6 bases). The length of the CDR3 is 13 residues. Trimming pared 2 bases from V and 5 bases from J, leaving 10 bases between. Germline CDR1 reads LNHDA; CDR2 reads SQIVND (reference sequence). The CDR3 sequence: CASSINGGNEQYF. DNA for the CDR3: TGTGCCAGTAGTATAAACGGGGGTAACGAGCAGTACTTC. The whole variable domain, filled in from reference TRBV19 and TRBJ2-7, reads DGGITQSPKYLFRKEGQNVTLSCEQNLNHDAMYWYRQDPGQGLRLIYYSQIVNDFQKGDIAEGYSVSREKKESFPLTVTSAQKNPTAFYLCASSINGGNEQYFGPGTRLTVT.

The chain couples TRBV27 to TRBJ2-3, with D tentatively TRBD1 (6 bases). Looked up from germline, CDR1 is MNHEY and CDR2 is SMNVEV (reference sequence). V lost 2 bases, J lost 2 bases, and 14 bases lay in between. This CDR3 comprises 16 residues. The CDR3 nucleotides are TGTGCCAGCAGTTTAATCAGCAGGGGAAACACAGATACGCAGTATTTT. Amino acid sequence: CASSLISRGNTDTQYF.

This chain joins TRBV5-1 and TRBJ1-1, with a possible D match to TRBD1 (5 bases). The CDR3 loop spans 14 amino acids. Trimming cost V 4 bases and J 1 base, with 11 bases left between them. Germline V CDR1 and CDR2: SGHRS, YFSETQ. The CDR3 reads CASSGQGGNTEAFF. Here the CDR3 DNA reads TGCGCCAGCAGCGGCCAGGGTGGGAACACTGAAGCTTTCTTT.

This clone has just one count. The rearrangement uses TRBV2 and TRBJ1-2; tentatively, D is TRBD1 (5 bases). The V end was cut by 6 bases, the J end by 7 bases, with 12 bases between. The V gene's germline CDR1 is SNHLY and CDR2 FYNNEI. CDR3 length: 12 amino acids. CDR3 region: CASRRGGVGYTF. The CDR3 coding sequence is TGTGCCAGCAGACGCGGGGGGGTTGGCTACACCTTC. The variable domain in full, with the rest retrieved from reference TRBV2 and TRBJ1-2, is EPEVTQTPSHQVTQMGQEVILRCVPISNHLYFYWYRQILGQKVEFLVSFYNNEISEKSEIFDDQFSVERPDGSNFTLKIRSTKLEDSAMYFCASRRGGVGYTFGSGTRLTVV.

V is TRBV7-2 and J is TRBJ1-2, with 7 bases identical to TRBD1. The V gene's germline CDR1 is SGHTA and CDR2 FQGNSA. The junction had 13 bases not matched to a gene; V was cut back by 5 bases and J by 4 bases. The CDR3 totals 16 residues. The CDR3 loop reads CASSPPGTEGLYGYTF. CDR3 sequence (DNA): TGTGCCAGCAGCCCCCCCGGGACAGAAGGACTCTATGGCTACACCTTC.

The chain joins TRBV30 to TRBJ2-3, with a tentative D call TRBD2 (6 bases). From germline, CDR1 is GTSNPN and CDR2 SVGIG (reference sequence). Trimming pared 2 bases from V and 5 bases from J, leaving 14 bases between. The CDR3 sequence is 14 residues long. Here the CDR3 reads CAWSSGRALDTQYF. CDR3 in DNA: TGTGCCTGGAGTTCCGGGAGAGCTCTAGATACGCAGTATTTT.

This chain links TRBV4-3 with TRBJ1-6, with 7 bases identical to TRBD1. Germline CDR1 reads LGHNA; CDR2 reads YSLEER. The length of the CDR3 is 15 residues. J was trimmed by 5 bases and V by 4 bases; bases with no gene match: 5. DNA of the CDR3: TGCGCCAGCAGCCTCTGGGACAGCAATAATTCACCCCTCCACTTT. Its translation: CASSLWDSNNSPLHF.

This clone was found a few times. The CDR3 region is CASRGDTHAGVNTEAFF. As DNA, the CDR3 is TGTGCCAGCAGAGGGGATACACACGCGGGGGTGAACACTGAAGCTTTCTTT. This chain connects TRBV2 to TRBJ1-1; a weak D match, TRBD1 (5 bases). The CDR3 spans 17 residues. Looked up from germline, CDR1 is SNHLY and CDR2 is FYNNEI. V dropped 6 bases and J dropped 0 bases, with 20 bases sitting between them.

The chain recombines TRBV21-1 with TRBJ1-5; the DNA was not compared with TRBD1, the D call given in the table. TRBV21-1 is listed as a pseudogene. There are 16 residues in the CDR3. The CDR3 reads CASSKLDRDSNQPQHF. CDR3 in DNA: TGTGCCAGCAGCAAATTAGACAGAGATAGCAATCAGCCCCAGCATTTT.

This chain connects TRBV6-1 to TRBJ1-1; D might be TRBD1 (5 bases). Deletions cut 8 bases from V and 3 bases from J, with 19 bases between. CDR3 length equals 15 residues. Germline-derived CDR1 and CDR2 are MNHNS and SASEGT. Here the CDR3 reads CASPKPPDRYTEAFF. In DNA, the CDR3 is TGTGCCAGCCCAAAACCCCCTGACAGATACACTGAAGCTTTCTTT.

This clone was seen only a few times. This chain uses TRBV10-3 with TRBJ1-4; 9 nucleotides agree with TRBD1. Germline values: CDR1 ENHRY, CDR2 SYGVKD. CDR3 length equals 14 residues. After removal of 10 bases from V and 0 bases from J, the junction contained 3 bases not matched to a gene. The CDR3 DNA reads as TGTGCCACGACAGGGGGGGCAACTAATGAAAAACTGTTTTTT. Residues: CATTGGATNEKLFF.

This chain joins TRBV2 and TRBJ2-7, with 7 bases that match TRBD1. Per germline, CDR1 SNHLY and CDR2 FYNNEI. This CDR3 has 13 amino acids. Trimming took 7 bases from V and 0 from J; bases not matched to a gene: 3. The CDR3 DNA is TGTGCCAGCACCCGGGACAGCTCCTACGAGCAGTACTTC. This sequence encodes CASTRDSSYEQYF.

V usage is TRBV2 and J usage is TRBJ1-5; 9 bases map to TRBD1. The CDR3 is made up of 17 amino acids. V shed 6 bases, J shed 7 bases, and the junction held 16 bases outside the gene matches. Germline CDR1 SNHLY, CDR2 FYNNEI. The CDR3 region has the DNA TGTGCCAGCAGCGGAGGACAGGGGAGGTTGGTTGGGCAGCCCCAGCATTTT. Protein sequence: CASSGGQGRLVGQPQHF.

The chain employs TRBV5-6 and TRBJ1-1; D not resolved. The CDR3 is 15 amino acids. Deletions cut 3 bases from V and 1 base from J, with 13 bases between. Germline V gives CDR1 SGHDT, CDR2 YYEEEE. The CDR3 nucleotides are TGTGCCAGCAGCTCCGCGCGTGTAAAGAACACTGAAGCTTTCTTT. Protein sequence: CASSSARVKNTEAFF.

The CDR3 is CASKRGTAYNEKLFF. CDR3 DNA sequence: TGTGCCAGCAAGCGAGGGACAGCTTATAATGAAAAACTGTTTTTT. The chain couples TRBV7-8 to TRBJ1-4; TRBD1 matches at 7 bases. V shed 7 bases, J shed 4 bases, and the junction held 9 bases outside the gene matches. This CDR3 is built from 15 residues. CDR1 is SGHVS, CDR2 FQNEAQ, per germline.

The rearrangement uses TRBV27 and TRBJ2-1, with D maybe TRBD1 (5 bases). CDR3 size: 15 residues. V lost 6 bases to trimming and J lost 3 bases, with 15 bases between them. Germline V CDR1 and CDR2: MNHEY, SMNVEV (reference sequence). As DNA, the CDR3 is TGTGCCAGCAGCCCAACCAAAGGGGACTACAATGAGCAGTTCTTC. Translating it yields CASSPTKGDYNEQFF.